Presented here are 18 T cell receptor beta chains from one specimen sequenced in a study of T-cell reconstitution after alpha-beta-depleted transplantation in children. The TCRbeta library was prepared with unique molecular identifiers. TCRdb recomputed calls from the PCR reads with MiXCR, one row per CDR3 protein. Of hundreds of thousands of distinct CDR3 sequences in the sample, roughly 13% are singletons; the top ten hold about 2%. The sequencing here drew on PBMCs, mostly from graft donor cells, taken 360 days after TCRalphabeta/CD19-depleted stem cell transplant. Receptors originate from a male patient between 10 and 17 years old who had a stem cell transplant for acute myeloid leukemia, so the T cells may come from the graft donor.

V is TRBV7-6 and J is TRBJ2-1; 8 positions match TRBD2. The CDR3 loop spans 17 amino acids. Trimming took 0 bases from V and 15 from J; bases not matched to a gene: 19. CDR1 is SGHVS, CDR2 FNYEAQ, per germline. The CDR3 is CASSLAKREGPYSCRFF. The CDR3 bases are TGTGCCAGCAGCTTAGCGAAACGGGAGGGCCCTTACAGTTGTCGGTTCTTC.

The table lists this clonotype with many counts. The V gene is TRBV28, the J gene TRBJ2-7; TRBD2 might be the D (7 bases). V was cut by 3 bases and J by 2 bases, with 17 bases left in between. CDR3 size: 16 residues. Looked up from germline, CDR1 is MDHEN and CDR2 is SYDVKM. DNA of the CDR3: TGTGCCAGCAGTTTCCACGCTCCGGGGGGCGCCTACGAGCAGTACTTC. This sequence encodes CASSFHAPGGAYEQYF. The full variable domain, completed using reference TRBV28 and TRBJ2-7, is DVKVTQSSRYLVKRTGEKVFLECVQDMDHENMFWYRQDPGLGLRLIYFSYDVKMKEKGDIPEGYSVSREKKERFSLILESASTNQTSMYLCASSFHAPGGAYEQYFGPGTRLTVT.

This clonotype was detected only a few times. The rearrangement uses TRBV6-1 and TRBJ2-5; D is possibly TRBD2 (5 bases). Germline-derived CDR1 and CDR2 are MNHNS and SASEGT. This CDR3 contains 14 residues. With 3 bases removed from V and 4 bases from J, the gap between germline ends came to 12 bases. The CDR3 spells CASSDFAGAETQYF. The CDR3 DNA is TGTGCCAGCAGTGACTTTGCGGGCGCAGAGACCCAGTACTTC.

With respect to this clonotype: Its ends do not fully match the called genes, so a read error is possible. V gene TRBV29-1 combines with J gene TRBJ2-7; maybe TRBD1 (7 bases). The CDR3 length is 12 residues. From germline, CDR1 is SQVTM and CDR2 ANQGSEA. CDR3 in amino acids: CSVEGGADRKIF. CDR3 DNA sequence: TGCAGCGTTGAAGGGGGGGCGGACAGGAAGATCTTC.

The rearrangement links TRBV28 to TRBJ2-1; a possible D gene is TRBD1 (7 bases). The V gene lost 6 bases and the J gene lost 5 bases, with 17 bases spanning the gap. Germline loops: CDR1 MDHEN, CDR2 SYDVKM. The CDR3 extends over 15 amino acids. DNA for the CDR3: TGTGCCAGCAGCCTAAGACAGGGACTGGACAATGAGCAGTTCTTC. This sequence encodes CASSLRQGLDNEQFF.

On this clonotype itself: Sequence at one end of the junction differs from germline and may be a read error. This chain joins TRBV7-2 and TRBJ2-7; D possibly uses TRBD1 or TRBD2 (6 bases each). The CDR3 is made up of 14 amino acids. CDR1 is SGHTA and CDR2 is FQGNSA in the germline V gene. The CDR3 coding sequence is TGTGCCAGCAGCTCGCGGGACATGTCCTGCGAGCAGTACTTC. It yields the protein CASSSRDMSCEQYF.

The chain combines TRBV12-3 or TRBV12-4 with TRBJ2-1, with unresolved D. The ends were cut back, 4 bases at V and 1 base at J, with 14 bases in the middle. The CDR3 is 16 amino acids. CDR3 amino acids: CASSSTMEKSYNEQFF. CDR3 nucleotides: TGTGCCAGCAGTTCTACCATGGAAAAGTCCTACAATGAGCAGTTCTTC.

The chain recombines TRBV4-2 with TRBJ2-7, with TRBD2 identical over 9 bases. Per germline, CDR1 LGHNA and CDR2 YNFKEQ. CDR3 length: 17 amino acids. The V and J ends lost 3 bases and 2 bases, in that order; junction bases with no gene match: 11. The CDR3 protein is CASSHEIAGELAYEQYF. The CDR3 nucleotides read TGTGCCAGCAGCCACGAAATAGCGGGAGAGTTGGCCTACGAGCAGTACTTC.

This clonotype was counted many times. The J gene is TRBJ2-1, the V gene TRBV11-2; 9 bases match TRBD2. Germline assignment: CDR1 SGHAT and CDR2 FQNNGV. Unmatched junction bases numbered 13, after V lost 7 bases and J lost 3 bases. This CDR3 comprises 17 residues. CDR3 in DNA: TGTGCCAGCACCCTTCGCGGGCTAGCGGGAAGCTACAATGAGCAGTTCTTC. It yields the protein CASTLRGLAGSYNEQFF.

The table lists this clonotype with many counts. This rearrangement joins TRBV29-1 to TRBJ2-1; 11 positions agree with TRBD1. The CDR3 covers 13 residues. Trimming at V came to 7 bases and at J to 6 bases, leaving 5 bases not matched to a gene. Germline CDR1 reads SQVTM; CDR2 reads ANQGSEA. CDR3 sequence reads: CSEGTGGGNEQFF. The CDR3 DNA reads TGCAGCGAAGGGACAGGGGGAGGCAATGAGCAGTTCTTC.

This clonotype was recorded a few times. The chain couples TRBV20-1 to TRBJ1-1, with unresolved D. Germline V lookup: CDR1 DFQATT, CDR2 SNEGSKA (reference sequence). V was pared by 7 bases and J by 7 bases, with 13 bases between. The CDR3 totals 11 residues. CDR3: CSGKRVDEAFF. The CDR3 DNA reads as TGCAGTGGGAAGAGGGTCGATGAAGCTTTCTTT.

This clonotype has a handful of counts. The V gene is TRBV24-1, the J gene TRBJ1-2; the D is unclear. CDR3 length: 14 residues. Per the germline V gene, CDR1 is KGHDR and CDR2 is SFDVKD. Trimming took off 3 bases at V and 6 bases at J, with 13 bases between the two ends. In nucleotides, the CDR3 is TGTGCCACCAGTGATCCCGACGGGAGGCATGGCTACACCTTC. Its protein is CATSDPDGRHGYTF.

The J gene is TRBJ2-7, the V gene TRBV20-1, with D possibly matching TRBD1 (6 bases). This CDR3 region has 13 residues. Between the trimmed V and J ends, which lost 5 bases and 6 bases, there was a span of 17 bases. CDR1 DFQATT and CDR2 SNEGSKA come from the germline V gene (reference sequence). CDR3 sequence: CSAQRGGRLEQYF. The CDR3 region has the DNA TGCAGTGCTCAGAGAGGGGGTCGGCTCGAGCAGTACTTC.

This clonotype came up a few times. V usage is TRBV7-8 and J usage is TRBJ1-1; possibly TRBD1 for D (5 bases). Germline V lookup: CDR1 SGHVS, CDR2 FQNEAQ. The CDR3 loop spans 14 amino acids. Trimming removed 5 bases at V and 1 base at J, with 11 bases between. The CDR3 is CASSPRGQNTEAFF. The CDR3 bases are TGTGCCAGCAGCCCCCGCGGACAGAACACTGAAGCTTTCTTT.

This clonotype was seen a few times. This sequence joins TRBV20-1 and TRBJ2-7, with TRBD2 identical over 7 bases. Trimming took 0 bases from V and 2 from J; bases not matched to a gene: 7. Germline V CDR1 and CDR2: DFQATT, SNEGSKA (reference sequence). The length of the CDR3 is 15 residues. DNA of the CDR3: TGCAGTGCTAGAGATCTGGAGACTAGCCCCTACGAGCAGTACTTC. As protein: CSARDLETSPYEQYF.

This clonotype came up many times. The rearrangement joins TRBV20-1 to TRBJ2-1, with 11 bases aligning to TRBD2. J gave up 2 bases and V 6 bases, and 6 bases lay outside the gene matches. Germline V gene lookup returns CDR1 DFQATT and CDR2 SNEGSKA (reference sequence). This CDR3 is 15 amino acids long. The CDR3 loop is CSATSGSSPYNEQFF. CDR3 nucleotides: TGCAGTGCCACTAGCGGGAGTAGCCCCTACAATGAGCAGTTCTTC.

The J gene is TRBJ2-3, the V gene TRBV7-6, with 8 bases lining up with TRBD1. In germline, CDR1 is SGHVS, CDR2 FNYEAQ. V lost 1 base, J lost 6 bases, and 9 bases stayed unmatched. CDR3 length: 16 amino acids. The CDR3 sequence: CASSLGGQGLHDTQYF. The CDR3, as DNA: TGTGCCAGCAGCTTAGGCGGACAGGGCCTACACGATACGCAGTATTTT.

A few counts support this clonotype. The chain is built from TRBV6-2 or TRBV6-3 and TRBJ2-1; 12 bases map to TRBD2. With 6 bases clipped from V and 7 bases from J, the junction kept 10 bases outside the gene matches. Germline V CDR1 and CDR2: MNHEY, SVGEGT. CDR3 size: 16 residues. In nucleotides, the CDR3 is TGTGCCAGCAGACCCGGACTAGCGGGGATCTGGAATGAGCAGTTCTTC. Encoded protein: CASRPGLAGIWNEQFF.